This T cell receptor (beta chain) was captured by sequencing in a study of T cell responses to AZD1222 COVID-19 vaccine. Study observations and caveats: Reports indicate that nearly half of spike-specific TCRs are directed at unmutated variant regions. The donors showed a predominance of white British ancestry and of females, with possible underestimation of clonal diversity. In all cases, repertoires were sampled only after the peak T cell response. Two AZD1222 doses significantly raised spike-specific TCR breadth and depth over controls.

Libraries were prepared by immunoSEQ multiplex PCR; TCRdb keeps only in-frame clonotypes and omits some of them. The sample contains tens of thousands of clones, about 92% of which appear only once. V was pared by 5 bases and J by 1 base, with 8 bases between. The CDR3 runs to 13 residues. Germline CDR1 MNHEY, CDR2 SVGAGI. A remark on this clone: As yet, its antigen is unknown.

Material: peripheral blood, obtained on day 0 of AZD1222 vaccination. The rearrangement uses TRBV6-5 and TRBJ1-1; TRBD1 is a possible D gene (5 bases). The sequence was collected from an adult in good health. CDR3 DNA: TGTGCCAGCAGTCTGGACAAGAACACTGAAGCTTTCTTT. It is translated as CASSLDKNTEAFF.